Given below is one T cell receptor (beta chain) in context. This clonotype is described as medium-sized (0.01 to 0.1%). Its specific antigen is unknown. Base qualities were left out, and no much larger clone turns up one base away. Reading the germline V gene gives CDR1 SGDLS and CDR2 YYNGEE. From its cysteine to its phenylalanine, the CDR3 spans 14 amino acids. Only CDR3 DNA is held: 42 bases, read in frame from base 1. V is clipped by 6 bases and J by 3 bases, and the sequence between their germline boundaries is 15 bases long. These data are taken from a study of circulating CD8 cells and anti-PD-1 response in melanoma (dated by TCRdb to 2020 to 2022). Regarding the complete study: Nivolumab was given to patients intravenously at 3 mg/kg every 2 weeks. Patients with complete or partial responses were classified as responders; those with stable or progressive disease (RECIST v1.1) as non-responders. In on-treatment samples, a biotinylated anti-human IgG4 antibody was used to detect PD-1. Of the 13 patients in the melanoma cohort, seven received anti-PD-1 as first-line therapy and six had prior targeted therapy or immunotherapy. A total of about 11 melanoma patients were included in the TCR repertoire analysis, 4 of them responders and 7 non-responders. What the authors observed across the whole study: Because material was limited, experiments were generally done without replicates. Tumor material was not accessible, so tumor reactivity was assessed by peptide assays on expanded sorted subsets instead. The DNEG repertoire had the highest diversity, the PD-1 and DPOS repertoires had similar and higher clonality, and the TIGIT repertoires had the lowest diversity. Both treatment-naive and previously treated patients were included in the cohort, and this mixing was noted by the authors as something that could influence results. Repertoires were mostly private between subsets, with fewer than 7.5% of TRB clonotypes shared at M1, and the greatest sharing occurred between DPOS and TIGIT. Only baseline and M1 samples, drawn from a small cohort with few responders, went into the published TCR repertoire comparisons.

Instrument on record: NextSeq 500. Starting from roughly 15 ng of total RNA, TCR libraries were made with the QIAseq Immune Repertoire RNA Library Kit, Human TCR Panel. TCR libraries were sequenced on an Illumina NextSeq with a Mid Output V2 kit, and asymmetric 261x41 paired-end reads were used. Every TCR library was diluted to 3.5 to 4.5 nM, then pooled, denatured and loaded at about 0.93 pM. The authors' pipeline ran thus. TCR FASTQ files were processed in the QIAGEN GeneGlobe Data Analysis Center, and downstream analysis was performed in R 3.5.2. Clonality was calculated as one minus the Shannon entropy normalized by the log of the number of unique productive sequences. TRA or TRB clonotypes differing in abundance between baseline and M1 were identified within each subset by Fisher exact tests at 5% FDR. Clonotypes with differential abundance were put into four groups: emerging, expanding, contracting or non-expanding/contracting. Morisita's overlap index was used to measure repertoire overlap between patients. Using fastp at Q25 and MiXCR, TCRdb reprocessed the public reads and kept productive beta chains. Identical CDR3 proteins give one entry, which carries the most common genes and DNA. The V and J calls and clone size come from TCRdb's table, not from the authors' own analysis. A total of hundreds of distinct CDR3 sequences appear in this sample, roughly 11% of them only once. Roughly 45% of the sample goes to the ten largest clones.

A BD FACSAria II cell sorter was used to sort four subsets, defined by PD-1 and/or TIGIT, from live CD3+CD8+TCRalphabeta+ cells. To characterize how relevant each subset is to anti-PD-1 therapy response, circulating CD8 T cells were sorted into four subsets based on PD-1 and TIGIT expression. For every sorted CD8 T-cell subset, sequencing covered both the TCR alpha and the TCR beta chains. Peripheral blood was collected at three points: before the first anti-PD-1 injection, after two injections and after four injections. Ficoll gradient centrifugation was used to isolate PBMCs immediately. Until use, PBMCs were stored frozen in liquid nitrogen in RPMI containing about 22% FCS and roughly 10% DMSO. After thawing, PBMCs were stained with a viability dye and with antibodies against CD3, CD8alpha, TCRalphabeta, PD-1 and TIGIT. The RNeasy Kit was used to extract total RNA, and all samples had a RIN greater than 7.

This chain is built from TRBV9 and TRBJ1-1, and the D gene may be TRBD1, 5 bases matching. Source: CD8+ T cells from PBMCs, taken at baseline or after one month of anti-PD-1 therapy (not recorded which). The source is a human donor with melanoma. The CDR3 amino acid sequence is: CASTLSGDHTEAFF. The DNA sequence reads TGTGCCAGCACCTTATCCGGGGACCACACTGAAGCTTTCTTT.